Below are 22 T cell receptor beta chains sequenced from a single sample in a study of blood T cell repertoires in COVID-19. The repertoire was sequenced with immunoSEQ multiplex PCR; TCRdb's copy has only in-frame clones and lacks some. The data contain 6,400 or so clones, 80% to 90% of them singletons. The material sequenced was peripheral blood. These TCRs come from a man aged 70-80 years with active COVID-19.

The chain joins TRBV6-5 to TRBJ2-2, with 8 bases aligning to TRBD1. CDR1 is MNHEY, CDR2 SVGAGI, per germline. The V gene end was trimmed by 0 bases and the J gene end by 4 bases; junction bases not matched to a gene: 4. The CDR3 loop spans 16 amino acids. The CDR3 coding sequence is TGTGCCAGCAGTTACTCGAGCCAGGGGGCCACCGGGGAGCTGTTTTTT. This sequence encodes CASSYSSQGATGELFF.

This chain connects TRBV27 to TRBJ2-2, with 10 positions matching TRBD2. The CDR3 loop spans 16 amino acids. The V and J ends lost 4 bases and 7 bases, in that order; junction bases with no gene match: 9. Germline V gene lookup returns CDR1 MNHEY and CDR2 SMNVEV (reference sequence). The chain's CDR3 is CASSYSGGPRGGELFF. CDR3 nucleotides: TGTGCCAGCAGTTATAGCGGGGGGCCCCGGGGCGGGGAGCTGTTTTTT.

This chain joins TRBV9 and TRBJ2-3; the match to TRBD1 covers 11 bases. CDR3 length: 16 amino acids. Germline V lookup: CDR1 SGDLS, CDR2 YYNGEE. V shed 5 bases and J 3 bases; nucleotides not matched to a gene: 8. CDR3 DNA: TGTGCCAGCAGTGGAGACGGGACAGGGGGTACAGATACGCAGTATTTT. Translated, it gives CASSGDGTGGTDTQYF. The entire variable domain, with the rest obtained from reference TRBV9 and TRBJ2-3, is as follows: DSGVTQTPKHLITATGQRVTLRCSPRSGDLSVYWYQQSLDQGLQFLIQYYNGEERAKGNILERFSAQQFPDLHSELNLSSLELGDSALYFCASSGDGTGGTDTQYFGPGTRLTVL.

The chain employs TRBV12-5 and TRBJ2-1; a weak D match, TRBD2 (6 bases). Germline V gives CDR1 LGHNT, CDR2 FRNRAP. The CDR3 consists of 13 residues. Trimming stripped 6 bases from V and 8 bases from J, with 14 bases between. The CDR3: CASGQGTLDEQFF. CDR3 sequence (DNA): TGTGCTAGTGGCCAAGGGACTCTGGATGAGCAGTTCTTC.

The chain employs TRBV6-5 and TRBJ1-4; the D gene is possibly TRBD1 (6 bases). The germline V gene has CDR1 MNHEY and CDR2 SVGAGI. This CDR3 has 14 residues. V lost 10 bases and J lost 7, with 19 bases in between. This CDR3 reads CATSDQGRTEKLFF. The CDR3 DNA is TGTGCCACCAGCGATCAGGGGCGCACTGAAAAACTGTTTTTT.

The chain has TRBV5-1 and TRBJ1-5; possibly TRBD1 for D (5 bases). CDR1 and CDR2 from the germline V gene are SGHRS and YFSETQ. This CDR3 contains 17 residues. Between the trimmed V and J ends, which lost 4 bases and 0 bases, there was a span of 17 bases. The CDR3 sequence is CASSPLRDLNSNQPQHF. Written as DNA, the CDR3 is TGCGCCAGCAGCCCACTCCGGGACTTAAATAGCAATCAGCCCCAGCATTTT.

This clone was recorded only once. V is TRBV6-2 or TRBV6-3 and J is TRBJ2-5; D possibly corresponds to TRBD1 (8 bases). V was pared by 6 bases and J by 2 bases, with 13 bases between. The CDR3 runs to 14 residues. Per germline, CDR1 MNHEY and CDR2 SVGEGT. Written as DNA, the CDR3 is TGTGCCAGCAGCCCACAGGGGGGGCAAGAGACCCAGTACTTC. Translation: CASSPQGGQETQYF.

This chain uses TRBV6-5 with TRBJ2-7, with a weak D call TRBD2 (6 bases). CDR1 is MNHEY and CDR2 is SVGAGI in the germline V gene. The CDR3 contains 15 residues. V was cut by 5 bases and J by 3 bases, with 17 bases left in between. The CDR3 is CASSPAGTQGYEQYF. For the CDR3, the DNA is TGTGCCAGCAGTCCCGCCGGGACTCAAGGCTACGAGCAGTACTTC.

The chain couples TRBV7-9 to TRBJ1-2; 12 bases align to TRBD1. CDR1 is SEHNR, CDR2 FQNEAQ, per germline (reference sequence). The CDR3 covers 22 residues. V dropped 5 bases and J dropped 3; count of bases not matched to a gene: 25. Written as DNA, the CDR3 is TGTGCCAGCAGCGGGGAGGGGAGCGAAGGAGGGACAGGGGGCCTCCGGTACTATGGCTACACCTTC. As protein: CASSGEGSEGGTGGLRYYGYTF.

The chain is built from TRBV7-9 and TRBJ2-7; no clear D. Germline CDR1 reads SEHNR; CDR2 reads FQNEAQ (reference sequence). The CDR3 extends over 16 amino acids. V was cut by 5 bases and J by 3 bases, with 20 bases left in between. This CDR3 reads CASSPLTVASRYEQYF. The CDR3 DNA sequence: TGTGCCAGCAGCCCGTTAACAGTTGCCTCTCGCTACGAGCAGTACTTC.

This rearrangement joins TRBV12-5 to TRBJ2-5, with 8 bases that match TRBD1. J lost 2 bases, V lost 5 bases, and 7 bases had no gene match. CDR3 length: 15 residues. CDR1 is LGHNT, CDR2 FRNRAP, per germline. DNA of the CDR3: TGTGCTAGTGGTACTCCGACAGGGGCGCAAGAGACCCAGTACTTC. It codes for CASGTPTGAQETQYF.

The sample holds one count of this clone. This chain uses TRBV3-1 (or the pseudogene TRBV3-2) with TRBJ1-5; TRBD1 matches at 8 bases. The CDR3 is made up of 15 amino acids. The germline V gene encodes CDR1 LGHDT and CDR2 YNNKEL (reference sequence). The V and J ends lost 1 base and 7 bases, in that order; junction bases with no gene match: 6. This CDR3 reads CASSQGQGAGQPQHF. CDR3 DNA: TGTGCCAGCAGCCAAGGGCAGGGGGCGGGACAGCCCCAGCATTTT.

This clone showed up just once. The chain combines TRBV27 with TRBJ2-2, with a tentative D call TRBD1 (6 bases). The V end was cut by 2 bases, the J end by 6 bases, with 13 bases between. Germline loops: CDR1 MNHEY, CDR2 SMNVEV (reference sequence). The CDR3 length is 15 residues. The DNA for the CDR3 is TGTGCCAGCAGTTTAAGGGGGATAACCCCCGGGGAGCTGTTTTTT. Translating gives CASSLRGITPGELFF.

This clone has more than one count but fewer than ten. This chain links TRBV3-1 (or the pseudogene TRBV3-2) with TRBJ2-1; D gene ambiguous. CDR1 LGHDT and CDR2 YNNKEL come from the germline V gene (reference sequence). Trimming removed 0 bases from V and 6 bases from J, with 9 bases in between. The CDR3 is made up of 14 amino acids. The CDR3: CASSQEVRGNEQFF. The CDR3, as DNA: TGTGCCAGCAGCCAAGAAGTTAGAGGCAATGAGCAGTTCTTC.

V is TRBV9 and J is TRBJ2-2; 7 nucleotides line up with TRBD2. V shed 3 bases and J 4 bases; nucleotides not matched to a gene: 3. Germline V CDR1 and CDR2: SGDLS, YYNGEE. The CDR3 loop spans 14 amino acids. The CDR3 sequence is CASSAPGGTGELFF. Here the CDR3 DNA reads TGTGCCAGCAGCGCCCCGGGGGGCACCGGGGAGCTGTTTTTT.

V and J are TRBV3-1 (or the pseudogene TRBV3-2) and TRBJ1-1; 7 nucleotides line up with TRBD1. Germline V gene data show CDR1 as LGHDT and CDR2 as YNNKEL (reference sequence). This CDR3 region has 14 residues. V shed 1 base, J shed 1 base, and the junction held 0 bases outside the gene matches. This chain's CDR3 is CASSQGTGNTEAFF. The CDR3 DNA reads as TGTGCCAGCAGCCAAGGGACAGGGAACACTGAAGCTTTCTTT.

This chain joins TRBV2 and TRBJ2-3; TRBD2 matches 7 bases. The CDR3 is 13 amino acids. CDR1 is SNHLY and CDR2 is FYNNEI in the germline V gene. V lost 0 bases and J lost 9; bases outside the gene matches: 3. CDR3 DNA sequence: TGTGCCAGCAGTGAAGCTGGGGGGGGAACGCAGTATTTT. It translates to CASSEAGGGTQYF.

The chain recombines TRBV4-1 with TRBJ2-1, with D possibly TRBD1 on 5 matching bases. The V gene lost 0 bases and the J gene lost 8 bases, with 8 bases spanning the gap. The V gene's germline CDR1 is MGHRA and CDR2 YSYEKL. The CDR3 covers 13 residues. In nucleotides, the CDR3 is TGCGCCAGCAGCCAAGACCGACAGCATGAGCAGTTCTTC. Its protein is CASSQDRQHEQFF.

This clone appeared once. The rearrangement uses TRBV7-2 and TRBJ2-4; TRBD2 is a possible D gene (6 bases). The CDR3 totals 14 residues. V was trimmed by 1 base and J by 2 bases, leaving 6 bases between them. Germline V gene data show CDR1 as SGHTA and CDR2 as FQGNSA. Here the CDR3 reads CASSLGGTKNIQYF. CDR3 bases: TGTGCCAGCAGCTTAGGCGGGACCAAAAACATTCAGTACTTC.

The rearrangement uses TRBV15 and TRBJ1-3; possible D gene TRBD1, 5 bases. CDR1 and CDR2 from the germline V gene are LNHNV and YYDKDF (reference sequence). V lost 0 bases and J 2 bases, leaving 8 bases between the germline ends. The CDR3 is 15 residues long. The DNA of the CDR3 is TGTGCCACCAGCAGAGATCAGGGAACTGGAAACACCATATATTTT. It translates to CATSRDQGTGNTIYF. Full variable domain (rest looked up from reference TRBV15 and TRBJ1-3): DAMVIQNPRYQVTQFGKPVTLSCSQTLNHNVMYWYQQKSSQAPKLLFHYYDKDFNNEADTPDNFQSRRPNTSFCFLDIRSPGLGDTAMYLCATSRDQGTGNTIYFGEGSWLTVV.

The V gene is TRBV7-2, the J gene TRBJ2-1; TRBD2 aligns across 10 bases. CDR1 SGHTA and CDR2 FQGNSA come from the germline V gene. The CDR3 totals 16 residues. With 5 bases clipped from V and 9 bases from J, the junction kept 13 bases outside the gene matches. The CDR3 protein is CASSLSGLAGVREQFF. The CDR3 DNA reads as TGTGCCAGCAGCCTTAGCGGGCTAGCGGGGGTGCGTGAGCAGTTCTTC.

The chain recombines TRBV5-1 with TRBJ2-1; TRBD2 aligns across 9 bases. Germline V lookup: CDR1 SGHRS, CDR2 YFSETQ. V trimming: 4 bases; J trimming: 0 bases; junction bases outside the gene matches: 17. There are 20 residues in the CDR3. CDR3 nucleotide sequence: TGCGCCAGCAGCGGAGCGACTAGCGGTTCCCCCTTAAGCTCCTACAATGAGCAGTTCTTC. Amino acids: CASSGATSGSPLSSYNEQFF. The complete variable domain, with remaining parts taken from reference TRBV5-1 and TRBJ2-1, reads KAGVTQTPRYLIKTRGQQVTLSCSPISGHRSVSWYQQTPGQGLQFLFEYFSETQRNKGNFPGRFSGRQFSNSRSEMNVSTLELGDSALYLCASSGATSGSPLSSYNEQFFGPGTRLTVL.